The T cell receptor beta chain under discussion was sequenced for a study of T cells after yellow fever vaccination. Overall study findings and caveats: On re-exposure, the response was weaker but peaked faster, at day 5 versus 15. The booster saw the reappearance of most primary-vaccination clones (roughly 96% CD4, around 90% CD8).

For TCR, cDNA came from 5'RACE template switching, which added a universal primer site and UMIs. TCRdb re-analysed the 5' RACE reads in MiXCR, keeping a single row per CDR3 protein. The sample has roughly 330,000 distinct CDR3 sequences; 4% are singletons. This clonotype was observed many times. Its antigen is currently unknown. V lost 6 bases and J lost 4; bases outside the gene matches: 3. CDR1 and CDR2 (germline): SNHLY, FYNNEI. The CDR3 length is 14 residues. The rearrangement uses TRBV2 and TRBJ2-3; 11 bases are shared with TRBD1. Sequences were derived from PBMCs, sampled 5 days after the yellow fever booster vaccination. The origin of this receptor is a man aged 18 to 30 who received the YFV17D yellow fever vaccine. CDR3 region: CASSRDRGSDTQYF. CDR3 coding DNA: TGTGCCAGCAGCCGGGACAGGGGGTCAGATACGCAGTATTTT.